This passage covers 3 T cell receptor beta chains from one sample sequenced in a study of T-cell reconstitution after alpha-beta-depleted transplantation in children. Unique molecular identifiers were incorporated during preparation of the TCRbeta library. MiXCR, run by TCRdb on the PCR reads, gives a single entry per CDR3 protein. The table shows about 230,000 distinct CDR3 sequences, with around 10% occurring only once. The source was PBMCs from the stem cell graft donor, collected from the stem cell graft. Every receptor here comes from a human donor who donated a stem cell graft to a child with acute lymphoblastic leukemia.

The CDR3 bases are TGTGCCATCAGTGAACGAGGGGAGGATACGCAGTATTTT. Amino acid sequence: CAISERGEDTQYF. The chain couples TRBV10-3 to TRBJ2-3; D may be TRBD1 or TRBD2 (5 bases each). Trimming pared 3 bases from V and 6 bases from J, leaving 10 bases between. The length of the CDR3 is 13 residues. Germline V gives CDR1 ENHRY, CDR2 SYGVKD.

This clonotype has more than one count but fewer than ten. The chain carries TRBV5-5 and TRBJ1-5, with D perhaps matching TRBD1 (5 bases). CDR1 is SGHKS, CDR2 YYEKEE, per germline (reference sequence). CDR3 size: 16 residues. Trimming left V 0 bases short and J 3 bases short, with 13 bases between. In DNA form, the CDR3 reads TGTGCCAGCAGCTTGGAAGCGGGGCCCGTCAATCAGCCCCAGCATTTT. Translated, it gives CASSLEAGPVNQPQHF.

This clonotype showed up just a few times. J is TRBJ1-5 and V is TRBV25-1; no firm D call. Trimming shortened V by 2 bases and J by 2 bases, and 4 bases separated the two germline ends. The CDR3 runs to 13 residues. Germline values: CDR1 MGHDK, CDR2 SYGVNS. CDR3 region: CASSEPGNQPQHF. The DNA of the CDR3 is TGTGCCAGCAGTGAACCGGGCAATCAGCCCCAGCATTTT.